A single sample is the source of the 23 T cell receptor beta chains below, sequenced in a study of beta chain features in type 1 diabetes. What was sequenced were expressed TCRB transcripts, since all of the isolated RNA had been reverse transcribed. TCRdb's copy holds only in-frame clones and misses some; the assay was immunoSEQ multiplex PCR. The sample carries fewer than 550,000 clones, roughly an eighth recorded once. The sample comprised naive CD4+ T cells from blood. These receptors all come from a woman aged 18-29 years in good health.

Only a few counts were recorded for this clone. The chain uses TRBV5-4 and TRBJ2-1, with a weak D call TRBD1 (6 bases). Trimming pared 0 bases from V and 7 bases from J, leaving 11 bases between. CDR3 length: 14 residues. CDR1 is SGHNT, CDR2 YYREEE, per germline (reference sequence). The CDR3 DNA reads as TGTGCCAGCAGCTTGGGACTCCAGGGGAATGAGCAGTTCTTC. Translated: CASSLGLQGNEQFF.

The chain uses TRBV28 and TRBJ1-1; D is possibly TRBD1 (5 bases). This CDR3 contains 13 residues. Trimming shortened V by 5 bases and J by 1 base, and 8 bases separated the two germline ends. CDR1 and CDR2 (germline): MDHEN, SYDVKM. In DNA form, the CDR3 reads TGTGCCAGCAGTCCTACAGGGAACACTGAAGCTTTCTTT. It specifies CASSPTGNTEAFF.

The genes are TRBV5-1 and TRBJ2-1; 7 positions match TRBD1. This CDR3 is built from 13 residues. J was trimmed by 12 bases and V by 3 bases; bases with no gene match: 9. Germline-derived CDR1 and CDR2 are SGHRS and YFSETQ. This CDR3 is CASSYWDSRGQFF. The CDR3 DNA reads as TGCGCCAGCAGCTACTGGGACAGCCGGGGGCAGTTCTTC.

The rearrangement joins TRBV7-2 to TRBJ2-3; no reliable D call. The V gene lost 4 bases and the J gene lost 6 bases, with 8 bases spanning the gap. Per germline, CDR1 SGHTA and CDR2 FQGNSA. The length of the CDR3 is 12 residues. CDR3 loop: CASSSTADTQYF. The CDR3 DNA reads as TGTGCCAGCAGCTCGACGGCTGATACGCAGTATTTT.

The J gene is TRBJ1-2, the V gene TRBV15; possibly TRBD1 for D (6 bases). Germline CDR1 and CDR2: LNHNV and YYDKDF (reference sequence). The germline V and J ends were trimmed by 5 bases and 8 bases, with 12 bases remaining between them. CDR3 length: 12 residues. CDR3 in DNA: TGTGCCACCAGCTCGACAGGTTTGGGCTACACCTTC. Its protein product is CATSSTGLGYTF.

The chain carries TRBV20-1 and TRBJ2-7, with a possible D match to TRBD2 (6 bases). This CDR3 comprises 11 residues. The V gene lost 2 bases and the J gene lost 6 bases, with 8 bases spanning the gap. CDR1 DFQATT and CDR2 SNEGSKA come from the germline V gene (reference sequence). Written as DNA, the CDR3 is TGCAGTGCTAGAAAGGGAGGCGAGCAGTACGTC. Encoded protein: CSARKGGEQYV.

The V call is TRBV11-3, the J call TRBJ1-3, with unresolved D. The V and J ends lost 6 bases and 0 bases respectively, with 12 bases between them. Germline loops: CDR1 SGHNT, CDR2 YENEEA. CDR3 length: 15 residues. The chain's CDR3 is CASSPLEDSGNTIYF. The CDR3 region has the DNA TGTGCCAGCAGTCCTCTTGAGGACTCTGGAAACACCATATATTTT.

The chain couples TRBV28 to TRBJ2-6; maybe TRBD1 (5 bases). Germline assignment: CDR1 MDHEN and CDR2 SYDVKM. Trimming cost V 6 bases and J 12 bases, with 15 bases left between them. This CDR3 region has 13 residues. The CDR3 sequence: CASRPQGWSVLTF. The CDR3 coding sequence is TGTGCCAGCAGACCGCAGGGTTGGAGCGTCCTGACTTTC. Filled out from reference TRBV28 and TRBJ2-6, the complete variable domain reads DVKVTQSSRYLVKRTGEKVFLECVQDMDHENMFWYRQDPGLGLRLIYFSYDVKMKEKGDIPEGYSVSREKKERFSLILESASTNQTSMYLCASRPQGWSVLTFGAGSRLTVL.

This clone showed up just a few times. J is TRBJ2-1 and V is TRBV25-1; either TRBD1 or TRBD2 may supply D (6 bases each). This CDR3 has 15 amino acids. The germline CDR1 and CDR2 sequences are MGHDK and SYGVNS. The V gene lost 1 base and the J gene lost 9 bases, with 16 bases spanning the gap. Written as DNA, the CDR3 is TGTGCCAGCAGTGAATTCGCGGGACATCCTCGTGAGCAGTTCTTC. Its protein product is CASSEFAGHPREQFF.

There are a few counts of this clone. The chain is built from TRBV25-1 and TRBJ1-1; no clear D gene. CDR1 and CDR2 from the germline V gene are MGHDK and SYGVNS. Trimming took off 2 bases at V and 7 bases at J, with 14 bases between the two ends. The CDR3 is 14 amino acids. The CDR3, as DNA: TGTGCCAGCAGTGAAAGTGGAGGGCCGGATGAAGCTTTCTTT. Its protein is CASSESGGPDEAFF.

V and J are TRBV9 and TRBJ1-2; TRBD1 is a possible D gene (6 bases). The CDR3 contains 14 residues. Germline assignment: CDR1 SGDLS and CDR2 YYNGEE. Trimming took off 0 bases at V and 12 bases at J, with 18 bases between the two ends. The CDR3 DNA sequence: TGTGCCAGCAGCGTAGCTATCTCCCCGGGGGCCAACACCTTC. It codes for CASSVAISPGANTF.

This clone showed up just a few times. The V gene is TRBV7-9, the J gene TRBJ2-1; 12 bases are a match to TRBD2. V dropped 5 bases and J dropped 5; count of bases not matched to a gene: 4. This CDR3 spans 15 amino acids. CDR1 is SEHNR and CDR2 is FQNEAQ in the germline V gene (reference sequence). The CDR3 region is CASSKLAGGDNEQFF. The CDR3 DNA is TGTGCCAGCAGCAAACTAGCGGGGGGCGACAATGAGCAGTTCTTC.

There are a few counts of this clone. This chain connects TRBV4-2 to TRBJ2-7; D gene ambiguous. The CDR3 runs to 13 residues. V was shortened by 0 bases and J by 6 bases, with 9 bases between the two germline ends. Germline CDR1 reads LGHNA; CDR2 reads YNFKEQ. The DNA of the CDR3 is TGTGCCAGCAGCCAAGATCTCTGGGGCGAGCAGTACTTC. Translating it yields CASSQDLWGEQYF.

Details on this clone: The same CDR3 can be traced to other DNA sequences in this sample. This chain links TRBV5-1 with TRBJ2-5; 7 positions match TRBD1. Unmatched junction bases numbered 0, after V lost 0 bases and J lost 1 base. CDR3 length: 14 amino acids. Looked up from germline, CDR1 is SGHRS and CDR2 is YFSETQ. CDR3 coding DNA: TGCGCCAGCAGCTTGGGGGACAGCCAAGAGACCCAGTACTTC. This sequence encodes CASSLGDSQETQYF.

This clone was detected a few times. V is TRBV28 and J is TRBJ2-5; 15 bases line up with TRBD2. The V and J ends lost 5 bases and 4 bases, in that order; junction bases with no gene match: 8. CDR3 length: 17 amino acids. CDR1 and CDR2 (germline): MDHEN, SYDVKM. The CDR3 protein is CASSPGLAGGPGETQYF. The CDR3 DNA reads as TGTGCCAGCAGTCCTGGACTAGCGGGGGGGCCGGGAGAGACCCAGTACTTC.

The V gene is TRBV20-1, the J gene TRBJ2-7; D is unclear. The CDR3 consists of 11 residues. CDR1 and CDR2 from the germline V gene are DFQATT and SNEGSKA (reference sequence). V was clipped by 5 bases and J by 3 bases, with 8 bases between them. DNA of the CDR3: TGCAGTGCTTTAAAGAGCTACGAGCAGTACTTC. Protein product: CSALKSYEQYF.

The chain joins TRBV7-9 to TRBJ1-1; no firm D call. The CDR3 is 13 residues long. CDR1 is SEHNR and CDR2 is FQNEAQ in the germline V gene (reference sequence). Trimming stripped 7 bases from V and 1 base from J, with 10 bases between. CDR3: CASTLTRNTEAFF. The DNA of the CDR3 is TGTGCCAGCACCCTCACAAGGAACACTGAAGCTTTCTTT.

J is TRBJ2-1 and V is TRBV29-1; 7 nucleotides agree with TRBD2. The V and J ends lost 7 bases and 3 bases, in that order; junction bases with no gene match: 6. In germline, CDR1 is SQVTM, CDR2 ANQGSEA. This CDR3 region has 13 residues. CDR3: CSGGGRGYNEQFF. Here the CDR3 DNA reads TGCAGCGGCGGGGGACGGGGCTACAATGAGCAGTTCTTC.

This clone was counted a few times. The genes are TRBV12-5 and TRBJ2-3, with D maybe TRBD1 (5 bases). Germline assignment: CDR1 LGHNT and CDR2 FRNRAP. The CDR3 sequence is 15 residues long. Trimming took 5 bases from V and 6 from J, leaving 18 bases between them. CDR3 protein: CASGLGGARVDTQYF. The CDR3 nucleotides are TGTGCTAGTGGTCTCGGTGGGGCCAGGGTTGATACGCAGTATTTT.

This clone was counted only a few times. The V call is TRBV5-1, the J call TRBJ1-6; no reliable D call. V was shortened by 2 bases and J by 9 bases, with 15 bases between the two germline ends. The CDR3 is 15 amino acids. Germline CDR1 is SGHRS and CDR2 is YFSETQ. CDR3 sequence reads: CASSFGQSAGSPLHF. As DNA, the CDR3 is TGCGCCAGCAGCTTCGGCCAGTCAGCAGGTTCACCCCTCCACTTT. Full variable domain (rest looked up from reference TRBV5-1 and TRBJ1-6): KAGVTQTPRYLIKTRGQQVTLSCSPISGHRSVSWYQQTPGQGLQFLFEYFSETQRNKGNFPGRFSGRQFSNSRSEMNVSTLELGDSALYLCASSFGQSAGSPLHFGNGTRLTVT.

The rearrangement uses TRBV5-6 and TRBJ2-7, with TRBD2 matching 7 bases. CDR3 length equals 15 residues. Germline CDR1 SGHDT, CDR2 YYEEEE. Germline trimming cut 4 bases from V and 1 base from J; bases unmatched to any gene: 8. DNA of the CDR3: TGTGCCAGCAGCGATCTGGGAGGGAAGTCCTACGAGCAGTACTTC. As protein: CASSDLGGKSYEQYF.

This clone was seen a handful of times. This sequence joins TRBV20-1 and TRBJ2-7; possibly TRBD1 for D (5 bases). The CDR3 covers 10 residues. The V and J ends lost 6 bases and 3 bases respectively, with 6 bases between them. Germline V gene lookup returns CDR1 DFQATT and CDR2 SNEGSKA (reference sequence). Here the CDR3 DNA reads TGCAGTGCAGGGGACTACGAGCAGTACTTC. This sequence encodes CSAGDYEQYF.

This sequence joins TRBV15 and TRBJ2-1, with TRBD1 identical over 7 bases. The CDR3 covers 17 residues. Germline V gene sequence: CDR1 LNHNV, CDR2 YYDKDF (reference sequence). Trimming at V came to 1 base and at J to 5 bases, leaving 11 bases not matched to a gene. CDR3: CATSRGSRTGRNNEQFF. CDR3 DNA: TGTGCCACCAGCAGAGGAAGTCGGACAGGCCGAAACAATGAGCAGTTCTTC. The variable domain in full, with the rest retrieved from reference TRBV15 and TRBJ2-1, is DAMVIQNPRYQVTQFGKPVTLSCSQTLNHNVMYWYQQKSSQAPKLLFHYYDKDFNNEADTPDNFQSRRPNTSFCFLDIRSPGLGDTAMYLCATSRGSRTGRNNEQFFGPGTRLTVL.